This TCR beta chain was obtained from a study of T cells in Graves' hyperthyroidism and ophthalmopathy. It was RNA transcripts that yielded the amplified TCR beta CDR3 regions. The HTBI primer set served for first-round RT-PCR of the TCR CDR3. TCRdb ran MiXCR on the multiplex PCR reads and lists one entry per CDR3 protein. The sample shows 500,000 to 600,000 distinct CDR3 sequences, around 42% of them seen only once. The CDR3 has 13 amino acids. Germline CDR1 LNHDA, CDR2 SQIVND (reference sequence). V was trimmed by 3 bases and J by 5 bases, leaving 8 bases between them. This clonotype was counted many times. Calling Graves' hyperthyroidism stable meant ophthalmopathy did not progress within 18 months.

This rearrangement joins TRBV19 to TRBJ1-5, with D possibly TRBD1 on 5 matching bases. This clonotype originated in a woman aged 18-30 years with Graves' hyperthyroidism. The sequenced material came from peripheral blood or thyroid tissue (not recorded which). CDR3 amino acids: CASSISGDQPQHF. Written as DNA, the CDR3 is TGTGCCAGTAGTATCTCGGGGGATCAGCCCCAGCATTTT.